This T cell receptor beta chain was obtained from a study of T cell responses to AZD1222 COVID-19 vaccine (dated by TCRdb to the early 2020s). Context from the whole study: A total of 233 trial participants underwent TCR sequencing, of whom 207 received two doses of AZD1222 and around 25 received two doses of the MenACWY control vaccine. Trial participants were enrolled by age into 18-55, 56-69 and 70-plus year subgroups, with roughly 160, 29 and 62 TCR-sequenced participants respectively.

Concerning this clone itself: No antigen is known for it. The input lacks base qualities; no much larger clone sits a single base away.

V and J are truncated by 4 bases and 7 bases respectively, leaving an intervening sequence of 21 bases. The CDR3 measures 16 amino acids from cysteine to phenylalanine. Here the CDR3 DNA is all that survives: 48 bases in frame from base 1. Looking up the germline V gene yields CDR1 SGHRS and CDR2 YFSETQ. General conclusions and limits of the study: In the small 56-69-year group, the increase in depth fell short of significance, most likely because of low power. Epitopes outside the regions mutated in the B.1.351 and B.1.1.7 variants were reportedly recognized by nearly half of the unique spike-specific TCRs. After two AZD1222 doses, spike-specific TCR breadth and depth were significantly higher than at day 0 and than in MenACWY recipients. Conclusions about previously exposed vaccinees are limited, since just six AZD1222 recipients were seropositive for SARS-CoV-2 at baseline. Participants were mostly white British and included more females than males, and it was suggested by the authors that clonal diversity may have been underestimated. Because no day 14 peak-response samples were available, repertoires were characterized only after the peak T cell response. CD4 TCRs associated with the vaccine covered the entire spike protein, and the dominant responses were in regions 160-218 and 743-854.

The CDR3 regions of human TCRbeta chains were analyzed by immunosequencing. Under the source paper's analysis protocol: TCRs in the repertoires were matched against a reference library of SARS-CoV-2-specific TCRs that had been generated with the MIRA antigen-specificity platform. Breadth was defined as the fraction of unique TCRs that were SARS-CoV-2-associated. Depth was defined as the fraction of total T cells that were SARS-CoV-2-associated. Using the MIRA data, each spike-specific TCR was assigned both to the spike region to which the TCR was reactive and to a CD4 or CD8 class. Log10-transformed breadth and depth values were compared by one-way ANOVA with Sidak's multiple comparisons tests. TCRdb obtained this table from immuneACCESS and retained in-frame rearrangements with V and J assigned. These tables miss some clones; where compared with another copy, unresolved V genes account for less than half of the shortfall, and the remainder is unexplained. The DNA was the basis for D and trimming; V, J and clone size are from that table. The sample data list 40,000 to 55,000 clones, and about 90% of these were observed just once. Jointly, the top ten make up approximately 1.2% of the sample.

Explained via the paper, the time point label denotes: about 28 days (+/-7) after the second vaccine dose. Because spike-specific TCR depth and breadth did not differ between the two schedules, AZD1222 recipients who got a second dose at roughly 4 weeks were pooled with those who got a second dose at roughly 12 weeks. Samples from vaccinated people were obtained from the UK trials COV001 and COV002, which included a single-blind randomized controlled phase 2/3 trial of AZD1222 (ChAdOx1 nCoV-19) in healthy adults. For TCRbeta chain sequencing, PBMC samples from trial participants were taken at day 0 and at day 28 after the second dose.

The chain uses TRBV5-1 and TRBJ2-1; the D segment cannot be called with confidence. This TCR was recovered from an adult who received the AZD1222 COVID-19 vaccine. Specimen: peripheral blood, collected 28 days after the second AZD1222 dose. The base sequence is TGCGCCAGCAGCATGTTACTTGGCGGCAGTGGGAATGAGCAGTTCTTC. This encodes CASSMLLGGSGNEQFF.